The T cell receptor (beta chain) described here comes from a study of control samples from healthy donors and cancer patients. The junction had 2 bases not matched to a gene; V was cut back by 5 bases and J by 1 base. Per germline, CDR1 KGHDR and CDR2 SFDVKD. CDR3 length: 16 residues. TCRdb's copy holds only in-frame clones and misses some; the assay was immunoSEQ multiplex PCR. The table records 150,000 to 170,000 clones, 90% to 95% of them present only once. V and J are TRBV24-1 and TRBJ2-4; TRBD1 matches 12 bases. This receptor was identified in a man aged 35 to 55 in good health. Sequencing input: blood. The CDR3 DNA is TGTGCCACCAGTGGGGGACAGGGGGCGGCCAAAAACATTCAGTACTTC. Translating gives CATSGGQGAAKNIQYF.